Presented here are 9 T cell receptor beta chains from one specimen sequenced in a study of OX40 agonist ivuxolimab in advanced cancers. TCRdb's copy holds only in-frame clones and misses some; the assay was immunoSEQ multiplex PCR. The table includes under 90,000 clones, 90% detected once. The sequencing used CD4+ or CD8+ T cells sorted from blood, collected in a trial of the OX40 agonist ivuxolimab. The receptors come from an adult with an advanced solid tumor such as melanoma, head and neck, liver or kidney cancer.

This sequence joins TRBV9 and TRBJ2-1, with D unresolved. The CDR3 is 15 amino acids. CDR1 and CDR2 (germline): SGDLS, YYNGEE. With 4 bases removed from V and 13 bases from J, the gap between germline ends came to 24 bases. The CDR3 is CASSPTPEGRARQFF. The CDR3 DNA reads TGTGCCAGCAGCCCCACCCCCGAAGGACGGGCTAGACAGTTCTTC.

The chain combines TRBV28 with TRBJ2-1, with 8 bases aligning to TRBD2. V gave up 6 bases and J gave up 15 bases; unmatched junction bases: 19. The CDR3 consists of 15 residues. Per the germline V gene, CDR1 is MDHEN and CDR2 is SYDVKM. CDR3 region: CASSSTGSGRRKPFF. In DNA form, the CDR3 reads TGTGCCAGCAGCTCCACGGGGAGCGGGAGAAGGAAACCGTTCTTC.

This clone was recorded only once. Germline is not matched at one junction end, which may reflect a read error. The chain is built from TRBV7-2 and TRBJ2-1; TRBD1 matches at 8 bases. CDR3 size: 15 residues. Germline CDR1 SGHTA, CDR2 FQGNSA. The CDR3 DNA follows: TGTGCCAGCAGTTTAGGACAGGGAGTCCCCAATGAGCAGTTCTTC. This encodes CASSLGQGVPNEQFF. The entire variable domain, with the rest obtained from reference TRBV7-2 and TRBJ2-1, is as follows: GAGVSQSPSNKVTEKGKDVELRCDPISGHTALYWYRQSLGQGLEFLIYFQGNSAPDKSGLPSDRFSAERTGGSVSTLTIQRTQQEDSAVYLCASSLGQGVPNEQFFGPGTRLTVL.

This clone has just one count. The chain recombines TRBV7-2 with TRBJ2-3; D possibly corresponds to TRBD2 (5 bases). The V gene lost 5 bases and the J gene lost 4 bases, with 16 bases spanning the gap. The germline V gene has CDR1 SGHTA and CDR2 FQGNSA. This CDR3 has 15 amino acids. CDR3 coding DNA: TGTGCCAGCAGCGGACGATGGGGAGCCCCAGATACGCAGTATTTT. Translation gives CASSGRWGAPDTQYF.

This clone was seen a single time. The chain recombines TRBV6-5 with TRBJ2-3; D is perhaps TRBD1 or TRBD2 (6 bases each). Germline CDR1 MNHEY, CDR2 SVGAGI. Trimming cost V 5 bases and J 2 bases, with 14 bases left between them. The CDR3 runs to 15 residues. The CDR3 is CASSPRGALTDTQYF. The CDR3, as DNA: TGTGCCAGCAGTCCTAGGGGGGCCCTCACAGATACGCAGTATTTT.

This clone occurred once. V usage is TRBV12-5 and J usage is TRBJ1-4, with D perhaps matching TRBD1 (6 bases). This CDR3 region has 16 residues. V lost 5 bases to trimming and J lost 0 bases, with 13 bases between them. Germline CDR1 is LGHNT and CDR2 is FRNRAP. CDR3 sequence reads: CASGTTWTATNEKLFF. The CDR3 nucleotides read TGTGCTAGTGGTACCACATGGACAGCAACTAATGAAAAACTGTTTTTT. Complete variable domain (other parts from reference TRBV12-5 and TRBJ1-4): DARVTQTPRHKVTEMGQEVTMRCQPILGHNTVFWYRQTMMQGLELLAYFRNRAPLDDSGMPKDRFSAEMPDATLATLKIQPSEPRDSAVYFCASGTTWTATNEKLFFGSGTQLSVL.

V usage is TRBV7-9 and J usage is TRBJ2-1; TRBD2 matches at 8 bases. Germline V gene sequence: CDR1 SEHNR, CDR2 FQNEAQ (reference sequence). The CDR3 length is 15 residues. J lost 4 bases, V lost 5 bases, and 7 bases had no gene match. CDR3 DNA sequence: TGTGCCAGCAGCCCCCCACTAGCGGCGTACAATGAGCAGTTCTTC. This gives the protein CASSPPLAAYNEQFF.

CDR3: CASSQDLADTQYF. Written as DNA, the CDR3 is TGCGCCAGCAGCCAAGATCTAGCAGATACGCAGTATTTT. The chain recombines TRBV4-3 with TRBJ2-3, with no clear D. This CDR3 has 13 residues. Germline-derived CDR1 and CDR2 are LGHNA and YSLEER. Trimming shortened V by 0 bases and J by 4 bases, and 5 bases separated the two germline ends.

V and J are TRBV5-1 and TRBJ2-3; weak D call: TRBD2 (5 bases). Germline assignment: CDR1 SGHRS and CDR2 YFSETQ. V was pared by 0 bases and J by 6 bases, with 11 bases between. This CDR3 region has 14 residues. CDR3 nucleotides: TGCGCCAGCAGCTTGGGGGGAGTCTCGGATACGCAGTATTTT. It encodes CASSLGGVSDTQYF.